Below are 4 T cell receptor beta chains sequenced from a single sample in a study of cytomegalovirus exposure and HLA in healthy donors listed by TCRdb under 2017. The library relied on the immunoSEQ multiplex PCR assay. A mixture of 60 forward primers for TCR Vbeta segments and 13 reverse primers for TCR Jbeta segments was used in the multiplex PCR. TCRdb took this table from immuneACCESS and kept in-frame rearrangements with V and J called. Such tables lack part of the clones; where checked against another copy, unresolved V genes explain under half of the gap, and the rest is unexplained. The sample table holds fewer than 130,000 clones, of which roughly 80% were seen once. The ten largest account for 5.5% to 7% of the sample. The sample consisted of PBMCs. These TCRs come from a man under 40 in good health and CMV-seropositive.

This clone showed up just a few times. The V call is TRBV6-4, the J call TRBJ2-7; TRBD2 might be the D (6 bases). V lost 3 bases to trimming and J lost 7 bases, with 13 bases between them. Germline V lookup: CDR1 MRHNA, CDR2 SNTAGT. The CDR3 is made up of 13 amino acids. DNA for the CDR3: TGTGCCAGCAGTGAATCCGGGACTGGTGAGCAGTACTTC. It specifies CASSESGTGEQYF.

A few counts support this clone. For the CDR3, the DNA is TGTGCCAGCGGTAGTGGTGGGGGCGGCAATCAGCCCCAGCATTTT. Residues: CASGSGGGGNQPQHF. The rearrangement uses TRBV6-1 and TRBJ1-5; possibly TRBD1 for D (6 bases). V was cut by 8 bases and J by 2 bases, with 16 bases left in between. The CDR3 has 15 residues. CDR1 is MNHNS, CDR2 SASEGT, per germline.

The CDR3 DNA reads as TGTGCCAGCAGTCCCTCGACAGGGGGCGCCTATGGCTACACCTTC. The encoded protein is CASSPSTGGAYGYTF. The V call is TRBV6-5, the J call TRBJ1-2; 10 positions match TRBD1. Germline CDR1 is MNHEY and CDR2 is SVGAGI. Trimming cost V 5 bases and J 4 bases; bases outside gene matches: 7. CDR3 length: 15 amino acids.

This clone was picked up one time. The CDR3 DNA reads TGTGCCAGTAGTAGGTCTTCGGGACAGAGCATGAACACTGAAGCTTTCTTT. It specifies CASSRSSGQSMNTEAFF. The chain employs TRBV19 and TRBJ1-1; 7 nucleotides agree with TRBD1. Losses at the gene ends were 4 bases for V and 0 bases for J; bases not matched to a gene: 11. The CDR3 covers 17 residues. Germline V gene data show CDR1 as LNHDA and CDR2 as SQIVND (reference sequence).